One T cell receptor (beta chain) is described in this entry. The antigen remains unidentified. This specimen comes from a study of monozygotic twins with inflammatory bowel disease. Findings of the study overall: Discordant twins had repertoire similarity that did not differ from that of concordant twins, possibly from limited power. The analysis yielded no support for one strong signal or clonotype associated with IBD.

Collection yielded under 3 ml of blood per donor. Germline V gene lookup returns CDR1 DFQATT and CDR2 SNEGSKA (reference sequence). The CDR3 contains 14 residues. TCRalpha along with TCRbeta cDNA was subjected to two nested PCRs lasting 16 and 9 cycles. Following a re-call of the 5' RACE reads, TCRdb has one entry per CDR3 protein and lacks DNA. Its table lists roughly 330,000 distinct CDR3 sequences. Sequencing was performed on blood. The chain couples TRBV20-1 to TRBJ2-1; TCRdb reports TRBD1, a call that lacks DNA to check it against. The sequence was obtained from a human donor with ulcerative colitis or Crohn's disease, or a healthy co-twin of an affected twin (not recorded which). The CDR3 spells CSADLAGRRNEQFF.